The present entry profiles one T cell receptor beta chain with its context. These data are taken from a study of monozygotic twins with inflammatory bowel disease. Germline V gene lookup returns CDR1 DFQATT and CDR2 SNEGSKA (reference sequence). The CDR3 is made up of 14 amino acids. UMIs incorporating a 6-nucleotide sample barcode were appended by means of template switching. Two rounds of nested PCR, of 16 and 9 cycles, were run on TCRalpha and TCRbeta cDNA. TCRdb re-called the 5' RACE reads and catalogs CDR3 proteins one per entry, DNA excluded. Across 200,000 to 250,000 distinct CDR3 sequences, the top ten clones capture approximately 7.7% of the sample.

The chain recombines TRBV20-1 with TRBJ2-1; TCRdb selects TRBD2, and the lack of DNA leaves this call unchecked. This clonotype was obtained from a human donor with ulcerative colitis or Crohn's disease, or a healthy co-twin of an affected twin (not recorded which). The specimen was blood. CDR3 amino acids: CSAETSGGAHEQFF.